This TCR beta chain was sequenced during a study of memory B cells and T cells in multiple sclerosis. Points from the study as a whole: Clone-set sizes differed between compartments, so shared clonotype counts needed normalization.

Remarks on this clone: Its matching antigen is unknown.

V was clipped by 4 bases and J by 3 bases; unmatched bases: 8. The CDR3 is made up of 17 amino acids. Germline V gene data show CDR1 as SGDLS and CDR2 as YYNGEE. Method: immunoSEQ multiplex PCR; TCRdb's copy keeps in-frame clones and lacks some. The sample has 25,000 to 35,000 clones; roughly 82% are singletons. After stimulus-free culture, autoproliferating CFSE-dim and non-proliferating CFSE-high T cells were sequenced separately. Approximately 5x10^7 CFSE-labeled PBMCs were cultured less than 8 days unstimulated, then replicate wells were pooled. Without exogenous stimuli, approximately 0.48 uM CFSE-labeled PBMCs were cultured serum-free.

The chain carries TRBV9 and TRBJ2-6; 9 bases are a match to TRBD1. The sequence derives from a human donor with multiple sclerosis. Sequencing was performed on PBMCs from blood kept in culture. The CDR3 spells CASSSRQGVVGANVLTF. In DNA form, the CDR3 reads TGTGCCAGCAGCTCAAGACAGGGGGTAGTTGGGGCCAACGTCCTGACTTTC.